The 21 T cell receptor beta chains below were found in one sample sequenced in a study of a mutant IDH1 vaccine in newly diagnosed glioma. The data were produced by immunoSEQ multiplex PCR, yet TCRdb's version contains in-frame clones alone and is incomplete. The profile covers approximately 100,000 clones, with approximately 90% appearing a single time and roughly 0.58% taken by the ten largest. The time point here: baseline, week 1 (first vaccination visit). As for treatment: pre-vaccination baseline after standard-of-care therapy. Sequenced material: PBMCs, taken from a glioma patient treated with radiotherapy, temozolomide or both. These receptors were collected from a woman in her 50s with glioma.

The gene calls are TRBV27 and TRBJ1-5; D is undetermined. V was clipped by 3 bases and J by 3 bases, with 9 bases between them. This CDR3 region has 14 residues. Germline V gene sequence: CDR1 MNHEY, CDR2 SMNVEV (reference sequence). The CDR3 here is CASSLSQSNQPQHF. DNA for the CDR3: TGTGCCAGCAGTTTGAGTCAGTCCAATCAGCCCCAGCATTTT.

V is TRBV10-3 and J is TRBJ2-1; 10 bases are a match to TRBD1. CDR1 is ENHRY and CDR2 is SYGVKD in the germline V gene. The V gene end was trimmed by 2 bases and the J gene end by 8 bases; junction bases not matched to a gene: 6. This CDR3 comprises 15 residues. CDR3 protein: CAISEGTGVVDEQFF. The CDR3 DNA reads TGTGCCATCAGTGAGGGGACAGGGGTTGTGGATGAGCAGTTCTTC.

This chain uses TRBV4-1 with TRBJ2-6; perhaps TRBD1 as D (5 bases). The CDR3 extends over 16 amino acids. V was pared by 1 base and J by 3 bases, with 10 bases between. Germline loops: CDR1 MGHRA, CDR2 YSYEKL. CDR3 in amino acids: CASSQGKGNGANVLTF. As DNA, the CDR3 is TGCGCCAGCAGCCAAGGCAAGGGGAATGGGGCCAACGTCCTGACTTTC.

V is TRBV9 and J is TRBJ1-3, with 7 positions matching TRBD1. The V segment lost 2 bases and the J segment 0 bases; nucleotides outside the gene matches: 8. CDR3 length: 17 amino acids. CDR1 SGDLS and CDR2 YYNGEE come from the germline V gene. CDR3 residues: CASSVVGDSYSGNTIYF. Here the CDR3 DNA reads TGTGCCAGCAGCGTGGTGGGGGACAGTTACTCTGGAAACACCATATATTTT.

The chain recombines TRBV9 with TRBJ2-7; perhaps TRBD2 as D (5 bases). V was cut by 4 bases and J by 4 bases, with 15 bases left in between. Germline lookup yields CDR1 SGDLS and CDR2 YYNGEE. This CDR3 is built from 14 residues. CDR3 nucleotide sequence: TGTGCCAGCAGCACCCGGACTGGGGAGTACGAGCAGTACTTC. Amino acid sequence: CASSTRTGEYEQYF.

CDR3 amino acids: CASSEWGEGTQYF. The CDR3 nucleotides read TGTGCCAGCAGTGAATGGGGGGAAGGGACCCAGTACTTC. The genes are TRBV25-1 and TRBJ2-5; D is possibly TRBD2 (6 bases). This CDR3 contains 13 residues. The V end was cut by 1 base, the J end by 7 bases, with 10 bases between. Germline assignment: CDR1 MGHDK and CDR2 SYGVNS. The complete variable domain, with remaining parts taken from reference TRBV25-1 and TRBJ2-5, reads EADIYQTPRYLVIGTGKKITLECSQTMGHDKMYWYQQDPGMELHLIHYSYGVNSTEKGDLSSESTVSRIRTEHFPLTLESARPSHTSQYLCASSEWGEGTQYFGPGTRLLVL.

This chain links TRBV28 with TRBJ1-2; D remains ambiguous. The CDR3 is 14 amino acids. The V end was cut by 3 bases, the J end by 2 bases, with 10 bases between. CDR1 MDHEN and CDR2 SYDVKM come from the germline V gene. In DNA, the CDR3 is TGTGCCAGCAGTTTGCGGCAGCACAACTATGGCTACACCTTC. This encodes CASSLRQHNYGYTF.

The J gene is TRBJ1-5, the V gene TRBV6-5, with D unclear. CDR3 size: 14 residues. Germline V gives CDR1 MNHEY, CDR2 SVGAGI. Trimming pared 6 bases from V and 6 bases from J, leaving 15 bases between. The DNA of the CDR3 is TGTGCCAGCAGCCCCGGGAGTTTTGGTCAGCCCCAGCATTTT. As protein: CASSPGSFGQPQHF.

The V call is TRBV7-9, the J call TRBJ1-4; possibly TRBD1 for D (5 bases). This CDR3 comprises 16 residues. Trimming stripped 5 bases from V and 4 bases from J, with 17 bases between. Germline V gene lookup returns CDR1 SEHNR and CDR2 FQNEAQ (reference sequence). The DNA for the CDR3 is TGTGCCAGCAGCGGAGACTCAGGGAAGGTTAATGAAAAACTGTTTTTT. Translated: CASSGDSGKVNEKLFF.

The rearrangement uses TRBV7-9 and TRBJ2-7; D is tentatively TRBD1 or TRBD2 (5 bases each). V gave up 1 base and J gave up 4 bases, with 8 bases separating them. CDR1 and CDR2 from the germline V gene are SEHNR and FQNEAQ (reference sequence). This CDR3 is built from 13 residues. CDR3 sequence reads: CASSLGDGYEQYF. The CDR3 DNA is TGTGCCAGCAGCTTAGGGGACGGATACGAGCAGTACTTC.

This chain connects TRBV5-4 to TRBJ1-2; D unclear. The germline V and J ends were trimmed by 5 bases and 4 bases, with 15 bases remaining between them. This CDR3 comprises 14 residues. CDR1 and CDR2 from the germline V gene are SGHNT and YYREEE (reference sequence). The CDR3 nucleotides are TGTGCCAGCAGGCGGGCACAAAGTTTCTATGGCTACACCTTC. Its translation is CASRRAQSFYGYTF.

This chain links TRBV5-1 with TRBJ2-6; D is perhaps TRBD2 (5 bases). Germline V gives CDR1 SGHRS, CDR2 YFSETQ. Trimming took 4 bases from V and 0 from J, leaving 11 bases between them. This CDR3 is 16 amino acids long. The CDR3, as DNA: TGCGCCAGCAGCCCAGGACTGTACTCTGGGGCCAACGTCCTGACTTTC. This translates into CASSPGLYSGANVLTF.

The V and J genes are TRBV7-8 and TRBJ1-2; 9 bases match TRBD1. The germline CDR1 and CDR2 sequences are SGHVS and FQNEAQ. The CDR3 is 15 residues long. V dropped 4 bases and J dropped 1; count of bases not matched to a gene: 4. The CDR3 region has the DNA TGTGCCAGCAGCTCCCTGACAGGGGGTAACTATGGCTACACCTTC. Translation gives CASSSLTGGNYGYTF.

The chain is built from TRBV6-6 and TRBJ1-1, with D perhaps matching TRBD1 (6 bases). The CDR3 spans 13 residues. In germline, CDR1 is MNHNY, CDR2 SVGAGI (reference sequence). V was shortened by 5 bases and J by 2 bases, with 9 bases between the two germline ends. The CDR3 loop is CASSGQPNTEAFF. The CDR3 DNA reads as TGTGCCAGCAGTGGACAGCCTAACACTGAAGCTTTCTTT.

CDR3 protein: CASSLTSLVAGTEAFF. CDR3 DNA sequence: TGTGCCAGCAGCTTAACGTCATTAGTGGCGGGCACTGAAGCTTTCTTT. This chain links TRBV7-3 with TRBJ1-1; D ambiguous. The V gene's germline CDR1 is SGHTA and CDR2 FQGTGA. This CDR3 region has 16 residues. Trimming cost V 0 bases and J 4 bases, with 15 bases left between them.

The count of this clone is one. CDR3 amino acids: CASSLWANQETQYF. CDR3 bases: TGTGCCAGCAGCTTATGGGCTAACCAAGAGACCCAGTACTTC. The J gene is TRBJ2-5, the V gene TRBV7-2; D ambiguous. Germline V gene data show CDR1 as SGHTA and CDR2 as FQGNSA. V lost 2 bases to trimming and J lost 0 bases, with 7 bases between them. The CDR3 totals 14 residues.

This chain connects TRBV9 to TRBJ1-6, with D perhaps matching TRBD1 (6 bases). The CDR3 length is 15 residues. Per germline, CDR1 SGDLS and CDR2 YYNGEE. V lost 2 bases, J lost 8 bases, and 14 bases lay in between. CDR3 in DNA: TGTGCCAGCAGCGTCTGGGGCGGGGGCGATTCACCCCTCCACTTT. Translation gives CASSVWGGGDSPLHF.

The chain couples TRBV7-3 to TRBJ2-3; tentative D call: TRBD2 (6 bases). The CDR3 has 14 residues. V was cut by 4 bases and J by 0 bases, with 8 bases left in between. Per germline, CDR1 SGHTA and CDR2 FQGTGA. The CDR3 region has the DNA TGTGCCAGCAGCTCCGCGGGGAGCACAGATACGCAGTATTTT. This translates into CASSSAGSTDTQYF.

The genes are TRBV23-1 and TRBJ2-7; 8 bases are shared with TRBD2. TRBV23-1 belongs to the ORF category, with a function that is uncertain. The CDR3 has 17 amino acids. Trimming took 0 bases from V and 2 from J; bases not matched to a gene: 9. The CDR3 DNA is TGCGCCAGCAGTCAATCGCCCCCGGGACTAGAGACCTACGAGCAGTACTTC. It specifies CASSQSPPGLETYEQYF.

Here the CDR3 reads CASSLMRNYGYTF. CDR3 nucleotides: TGTGCCAGCAGCTTAATGAGGAACTATGGCTACACCTTC. The J gene is TRBJ1-2, the V gene TRBV13, with no clear D. The CDR3 spans 13 residues. V was trimmed by 2 bases and J by 2 bases, leaving 6 bases between them. The germline gives CDR1 PRHDT, CDR2 FYEKMQ (reference sequence).

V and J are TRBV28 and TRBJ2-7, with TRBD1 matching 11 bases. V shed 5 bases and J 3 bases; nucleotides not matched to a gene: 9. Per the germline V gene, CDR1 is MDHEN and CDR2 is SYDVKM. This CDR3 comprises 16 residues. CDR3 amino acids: CASSAPGTGGGYEQYF. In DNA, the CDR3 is TGTGCCAGCAGTGCCCCGGGGACAGGGGGAGGCTACGAGCAGTACTTC.